The 2 T cell receptor beta chains reported below all come from one sample, sequenced in a study of T cells in Graves' hyperthyroidism and ophthalmopathy. Amplification of TCR beta CDR3 regions used RNA as the template. Primed by the HTBI set, a first-round RT-PCR was run on the TCR CDR3. TCRdb analysed the multiplex PCR reads with MiXCR anew, one entry per CDR3 protein. The sample lists about 770,000 distinct CDR3 sequences, over 15% occurring once. Sequences were obtained from blood. These receptors all stem from a woman between 45 and 65 years old with Graves' hyperthyroidism that later progressed to Graves' ophthalmopathy.

This clonotype occurred a few times. The rearrangement uses TRBV13 and TRBJ2-1; TRBD2 aligns across 11 bases. CDR1 PRHDT and CDR2 FYEKMQ come from the germline V gene (reference sequence). Unmatched junction bases numbered 5, after V lost 5 bases and J lost 2 bases. This CDR3 has 16 amino acids. The CDR3 protein is CASSRRTSGPYNEQFF. CDR3 DNA: TGTGCCAGCAGCAGAAGGACTAGCGGGCCCTACAATGAGCAGTTCTTC.

This clonotype has only a few counts. The V call is TRBV2, the J call TRBJ1-3; unclear D gene. CDR1 is SNHLY and CDR2 is FYNNEI in the germline V gene. CDR3 size: 12 residues. Trimming took 8 bases from V and 4 from J, leaving 9 bases between them. The CDR3 DNA reads TGTGCCAGCCGGAATAGAGGAAACACCATATATTTT. Encoded protein: CASRNRGNTIYF.